This T cell receptor (beta chain) stems from a study of T cell responses to AZD1222 COVID-19 vaccine. In the case of this clone: Its antigen is unidentified.

The table came from immunoSEQ multiplex PCR; TCRdb's copy has only in-frame clones and leaves some out. The data show 200,000 to 250,000 clones, with about 93% seen just once and about 1% held by the top ten. Regarding the study as a whole: Among those given AZD1222, only 5 to 7 were seropositive at baseline. A reported finding is that nearly half of spike-specific TCRs target unmutated variant regions.

Material: peripheral blood, obtained on day 0 of MenACWY control vaccination. The receptor's source is an adult in good health.

In DNA form, the CDR3 reads TGTGCCAGCAGCCTCGAGCGGGGCTACGAGCAGTACTTC. The encoded protein is CASSLERGYEQYF. This rearrangement joins TRBV5-4 to TRBJ2-7; 7 bases are shared with TRBD2. V lost 4 bases, J lost 3 bases, and 4 bases stayed unmatched. This CDR3 is 13 amino acids long. Germline values: CDR1 SGHNT, CDR2 YYREEE (reference sequence).